Listed below are T cell receptor beta chains from one sample, sequenced in a study of blood T cells in healthy people across ages. TCRdb ran MiXCR on the 5' RACE reads and lists one entry per CDR3 protein. The profile shows about 830,000 distinct CDR3 sequences, more than 45% of them singletons. Sequencing was carried out using blood. These receptors all come from a young man in good health. The CDR3 runs from the conserved cysteine through the conserved F or W. D genes are given only for firm matches. Clone size is shown for a subset of rows, as once, few, many or a class of expanded clone.

V gene	D gene	J gene	clone size	CDR3 DNA	CDR3 protein
TRBV9	-	TRBJ1-2	once	TGTGCCAGCAGCGTAGGCCGCGGGGGAGTGGACTATGGCTACACCTTC	CASSVGRGGVDYGYTF
TRBV29-1	-	TRBJ1-6	many	TGCAGCGTCATGACCTGGGAAAATTCACCCCTCCACTTT	CSVMTWENSPLHF
TRBV5-1	TRBD1	TRBJ2-5	few	TGCGCCAGCGGAACACAGGGGATGGAACAAGAGACCCAGTACTTC	CASGTQGMEQETQYF
TRBV4-3	-	TRBJ1-2	-	TGCGCCAGCAGCCAAGATGGACAGTCGACTAAATATGGCTACACCTTC	CASSQDGQSTKYGYTF
TRBV20-1	-	TRBJ2-1	few	TGCAGTGCTACCGACACGAGGCGGAGCTCCTACAATGAGCAGTTCTTC	CSATDTRRSSYNEQFF
TRBV2	-	TRBJ2-3	-	TGTGCCAGCATCACTCCCGGAGATACGCAGTATTTT	CASITPGDTQYF
TRBV6-5	TRBD2	TRBJ2-7	-	TGTGCCAGCAGTTACTCGAGTCCGGCCAGCGGGGGCATCGAGCAGTACTTC	CASSYSSPASGGIEQYF
TRBV7-3	-	TRBJ1-2	many	TGTGCCAGCAGTTACAGGGTTGGTGGCTACACCTTC	CASSYRVGGYTF
TRBV7-9	-	TRBJ1-1	-	TGTGCCTGCAGCCGACAGGTTACTGAAGCTTTCTTT	CACSRQVTEAFF
TRBV9	TRBD2	TRBJ2-4	-	TGTGCCAGCAGCCCCCAGGGCGGGAGGGCCTCTGCGGACATTCAGTACTTC	CASSPQGGRASADIQYF
TRBV24-1	-	TRBJ2-5	few	TGTGCCACCAGTGATAGTCCTCTGCGGGATCCTGGAGAGACCCAGTACTTC	CATSDSPLRDPGETQYF
TRBV20-1	TRBD2	TRBJ2-1	once	TGCAGTGTTCCACCAGCGGGAGGAGGTTACAATGAGCAGTTCTTC	CSVPPAGGGYNEQFF
TRBV9	-	TRBJ2-6	-	TGTGCCAGCAGCGTAGAGGGTGGTGGGGCCAACGTCCTGACTTTC	CASSVEGGGANVLTF
TRBV4-2	TRBD1	TRBJ2-5	-	TGTGCCAGCAGCCAAGAGACAGGGGGAGTGAGTGAGCAGTACTTC	CASSQETGGVSEQYF
TRBV20-1	-	TRBJ2-7	once	TGCAGTGCTCAGAAACAGCTGACCTACGAGCAGTACTTC	CSAQKQLTYEQYF
TRBV6-4	-	TRBJ2-7	-	TGTGCCAGCAGTAGGAATGCGGGACCTTACAATGAGCAGTACTTC	CASSRNAGPYNEQYF
TRBV18	-	TRBJ2-5	-	TGTGCCAGCTCACCCAGTCGGAGTGCCCAAGAGACCCAGTACTTC	CASSPSRSAQETQYF
TRBV12-3/TRBV12-4	TRBD2	TRBJ2-4	few	TGTGCCAGCAGGCCAAGCACGGGGGGGGTAGTTGCAAACATTCAGTACTTC	CASRPSTGGVVANIQYF
TRBV7-2	TRBD2	TRBJ2-1	few	TGTGCCAGCAGCTTAGCCGTGACTAGCGGGGGGTACAATGAGCAGTTCTTC	CASSLAVTSGGYNEQFF
TRBV7-9	-	TRBJ1-2	few	TGTGCCAGCAGCACGGACAGACCTAACTATGGCTACACCTTC	CASSTDRPNYGYTF
TRBV10-3	TRBD1	TRBJ1-4	-	TGTGCCATCAGGGACAGGCAAAATGAAAAACTGTTTTTT	CAIRDRQNEKLFF
TRBV5-1	TRBD2	TRBJ2-3	-	TGCGCCAGCGCTAGCGGGGGGTCGGCAGATACGCAGTATTTT	CASASGGSADTQYF
TRBV3-1	-	TRBJ1-2	-	TGTGCCAGCAGCTTTGGACGTCCCGAGGGCTACACCTTC	CASSFGRPEGYTF
TRBV13	-	TRBJ2-4	many	TGTGCCAGCAGATATACGTCGGGTACTGCCAAAAACATTCAGTACTTC	CASRYTSGTAKNIQYF
TRBV18	TRBD1	TRBJ1-2	-	TGTGCCAGCTCACCACCGGGACAGGCGCTGTTAGCTAACTATGGCTACACCTTC	CASSPPGQALLANYGYTF
TRBV14	-	TRBJ2-1	few	TGTGCCAGCAGCCGCTCCCGTCGGGATGGGCAGTTCTTC	CASSRSRRDGQFF
TRBV7-9	TRBD2	TRBJ2-1	-	TGTGCCAGCAGCTTAGGTCGCGGGAGGCTTAACAATGAGCAGTTCTTC	CASSLGRGRLNNEQFF
TRBV28	-	TRBJ2-7	-	TGTGCCAGCAGTTTGTGGCAGGGGCTAATTCTGGACGAGCAGTACTTC	CASSLWQGLILDEQYF
TRBV28	TRBD1	TRBJ2-5	-	TGTGCCAGCAGTCCCGGGGGACAGGGGTATAGAGAGACCCAGTACTTC	CASSPGGQGYRETQYF
TRBV6-5	-	TRBJ2-7	-	TGTGCCAGCAGTTCTAGGGGAAGGAGCTCCTACGAGCAGTACTTC	CASSSRGRSSYEQYF
TRBV12-3/TRBV12-4	-	TRBJ2-7	few	TGTGCCAGCAGCCAATTAGACGAGCAGTACTTC	CASSQLDEQYF
TRBV9	TRBD2	TRBJ2-1	-	TGTGCCAGCAGCCCGATAGCGGGGGGGTTGGATGAGCAGTTCTTC	CASSPIAGGLDEQFF
TRBV7-9	-	TRBJ2-2	once	TGTGCCAGCAGCTTATATCGTCTAGTCACCGGGGAGCTGTTTTTT	CASSLYRLVTGELFF
TRBV2	-	TRBJ1-2	-	TGTGCCAGCAGTAAAAACAGGGATGGCTACACCTTC	CASSKNRDGYTF
TRBV4-3	TRBD1	TRBJ2-6	-	TGCGCCAGCAGCCAAGAGGGACAGGCGAGGTTAGCCTCTGGGGCCAACGTCCTGACTTTC	CASSQEGQARLASGANVLTF
TRBV15	-	TRBJ1-5	-	TGTGCCACCAGCACCTCCGATCAGCCCCAGCATTTT	CATSTSDQPQHF
TRBV29-1	-	TRBJ1-1	-	TGCAGCCAATACAGGAATGGGAACACTGAAGCTTTCTTT	CSQYRNGNTEAFF
TRBV7-6	-	TRBJ2-1	-	TGTGCCAGCAGCCCTACGAGGTCCTACGAGCAGTTCTTC	CASSPTRSYEQFF
TRBV9	-	TRBJ1-2	-	TGTGCCAGCAGCGGCGCAGGGTTCGGGGCAAATGGCTACACCTTC	CASSGAGFGANGYTF
TRBV5-4	-	TRBJ2-3	-	TGTGCCAGCAGCTTGGCCGGGGGAGCCACCACAGATACGCAGTATTTT	CASSLAGGATTDTQYF
TRBV4-3	TRBD1	TRBJ1-2	-	TGCGCCAGCAGCCAAGAGCCAGGACAGGGTGGCTACACCTTC	CASSQEPGQGGYTF
TRBV29-1	TRBD1	TRBJ1-1	-	TGCAGCGTTGCGGGACAGGGGAATTCTGAAGCTTTCTTT	CSVAGQGNSEAFF